Listed below are T cell receptor beta chains from one sample, sequenced in a study of cytomegalovirus exposure and HLA in healthy donors. Sequencing was performed with immunoSEQ multiplex PCR; in TCRdb, only in-frame clones are kept and a portion is missing. Among about 160,000 clones listed, around 86% were seen once. The sequencing sample was made of PBMCs. These receptors all stem from a man aged 45-60 years in good health and CMV-seropositive. CDR3s include the opening cysteine and the closing phenylalanine or tryptophan. A D gene is named only where the DNA matches it firmly. Only some rows state a clone size, as once, few, many or a class for expanded clones.

clone_size | j_call | v_call | d_call | cdr3_aa | cdr3_nt
few | TRBJ2-7 | TRBV28 | NA | CASSLRRPYEQYF | TGTGCCAGCAGTTTACGGAGACCCTACGAGCAGTACTTC
NA | TRBJ1-3 | TRBV30 | NA | CAWSSVSGNTIYF | TGTGCCTGGAGTTCCGTCTCTGGAAACACCATATATTTT
NA | TRBJ2-1 | TRBV19 | TRBD2 | CASKNLAGGWYNEQFF | TGTGCCAGTAAGAACCTCGCGGGAGGGTGGTACAATGAGCAGTTCTTC
NA | TRBJ2-7 | TRBV28 | NA | CASSDSGLGDSEQYF | TGTGCCAGCAGTGACTCGGGACTAGGGGACAGCGAGCAGTACTTC
NA | TRBJ1-3 | TRBV15 | NA | CATSGRGNTIYF | TGTGCCACCAGCGGCCGAGGAAACACCATATATTTT
NA | TRBJ2-5 | TRBV28 | TRBD2 | CASSLMTSEETQYF | TGTGCCAGCAGTTTAATGACTAGCGAGGAGACCCAGTACTTC
NA | TRBJ1-4 | TRBV7-9 | TRBD1 | CSSSLEDRRKLFF | TGTTCCAGCAGCTTAGAGGACAGGCGGAAACTGTTTTTT
NA | TRBJ1-2 | TRBV4-2 | TRBD1 | CASSLGQGDGYTF | TGTGCCAGCAGCCTTGGACAGGGTGACGGCTACACCTTC
NA | TRBJ2-1 | TRBV11-2 | NA | CASSSRLDVNEQFF | TGTGCCAGCAGCTCGCGACTAGACGTCAATGAGCAGTTCTTC
NA | TRBJ2-3 | TRBV10-3 | TRBD2 | CAISAGGATDTQYF | TGTGCCATCAGTGCGGGGGGGGCCACAGATACGCAGTATTTT
NA | TRBJ1-3 | TRBV7-9 | TRBD1 | CASSTEGALGNTIYF | TGTGCCAGCAGCACCGAGGGGGCGCTCGGAAACACCATATATTTT
NA | TRBJ2-1 | TRBV7-6 | NA | CASSLAGREGNEQFF | TGTGCCAGCAGCTTAGCGGGGCGGGAAGGGAATGAGCAGTTCTTC
NA | TRBJ2-5 | TRBV7-2 | NA | CASSAGGPETQYF | TGTGCCAGCAGCGCCGGAGGGCCAGAGACCCAGTACTTC
NA | TRBJ2-7 | TRBV7-7 | NA | CASSLGSSEEQYF | TGTGCTAGCAGCTTAGGGAGTAGCGAGGAGCAGTACTTC
once | TRBJ1-1 | TRBV9 | NA | CASSVAQGGTEAFF | TGTGCCAGCAGCGTTGCGCAGGGAGGTACTGAAGCTTTCTTT
few | TRBJ1-1 | TRBV5-4 | NA | CASSPRDTEAFF | TGTGCCAGCAGCCCCAGGGACACTGAAGCTTTCTTT
NA | TRBJ1-4 | TRBV6-5 | NA | CASSYSEPGEKLFF | TGTGCCAGCAGTTACTCGGAACCGGGAGAAAAACTGTTTTTT
few | TRBJ1-2 | TRBV6-5 | TRBD1 | CASSYDRGSDYTF | TGTGCCAGCAGTTACGACAGGGGCTCTGACTACACCTTC
NA | TRBJ2-3 | TRBV9 | TRBD2 | CASSVSIMGISGDTQYF | TGTGCCAGCAGCGTCTCCATCATGGGGATTAGCGGGGATACGCAGTATTTT
NA | TRBJ2-3 | TRBV9 | TRBD1 | CASSVRGLRTDTQYF | TGTGCCAGCAGCGTGAGGGGGCTACGCACAGATACGCAGTATTTT
NA | TRBJ1-3 | TRBV9 | TRBD1 | CASSVAVGQSTGNTIYF | TGTGCCAGCAGCGTAGCGGTGGGACAGTCCACTGGAAACACCATATATTTT
NA | TRBJ2-3 | TRBV7-9 | NA | CASSGQAWSTDTQYF | TGTGCCAGCAGCGGACAAGCTTGGAGTACAGATACGCAGTATTTT
once | TRBJ2-5 | TRBV2 | NA | CASREGRTQETQYF | TGTGCCAGCAGGGAGGGACGGACACAAGAGACCCAGTACTTC
NA | TRBJ2-1 | TRBV5-1 | TRBD1 | CASSLAAGGAEQFF | TGCGCCAGCAGCTTGGCGGCAGGGGGCGCGGAGCAGTTCTTC
once | TRBJ1-1 | TRBV27 | NA | CASSLGRTNTEAFF | TGTGCCAGCAGTTTAGGCAGAACGAACACTGAAGCTTTCTTT
NA | TRBJ2-3 | TRBV11-2 | TRBD2 | CASSLDSGGRTDTQYF | TGTGCCAGCAGCTTAGATAGCGGGGGGCGCACAGATACGCAGTATTTT